Listed below are T cell receptor beta chains from one sample, sequenced in a study of response to subunit inactivated influenza vaccine. Each CDR3 protein gets one entry after TCRdb re-called the RT-PCR reads with MiXCR. The table lists 280,000 or so distinct CDR3 sequences, 20% to 25% of them singletons. This specimen was PBMCs from blood, taken 21 months after vaccination. These receptors were obtained from a man between 50 and 69 years old who received an inactivated influenza vaccine. The CDR3 runs from the conserved cysteine through the conserved F or W. The D gene is left open where the match is weak. Clone size is not always given. Where it is, it says once, few, many or a class for expanded clones.

DNA	CDR3	J	D	size	V
TGCGCCAGCAGCTTCGGCGGACAGGGAAGCACAGATACGCAGTATTTT	CASSFGGQGSTDTQYF	TRBJ2-3	TRBD1	few	TRBV5-1
TGTGCCAGCAGTCGTCAACTAGCGGGTCCAGGTCATGAGCAGTTCTTC	CASSRQLAGPGHEQFF	TRBJ2-1	TRBD2	-	TRBV6-2/TRBV6-3
TGTGCCAGCAGCCCCAAGACTGGGAGTTCCTATGGCTACACCTTC	CASSPKTGSSYGYTF	TRBJ1-2	-	-	TRBV5-5
TGTGCCAGCAGTTTAGGACTAGCGGGGGAAGGGGAGCTGTTTTTT	CASSLGLAGEGELFF	TRBJ2-2	TRBD2	-	TRBV12-3/TRBV12-4
TGTGCCAGCAGCGAAGACAGGGGGCGATCACCCCTCCACTTT	CASSEDRGRSPLHF	TRBJ1-6	TRBD1	few	TRBV7-2
TGTGCCAGCAGACGGAGTAGCAATCAGCCCCAGCATTTT	CASRRSSNQPQHF	TRBJ1-5	-	few	TRBV6-1
TGTGCCAGCAGCCAAGGGCGGCGTGGGGGCTACACCTTC	CASSQGRRGGYTF	TRBJ1-2	-	-	TRBV14
TGCAGCGCTCGATCCCTACAGGGGAACACTGAAGCTTTCTTT	CSARSLQGNTEAFF	TRBJ1-1	-	-	TRBV29-1
TGTGCCAGCAGCGACCACAGGGGAACAACTGAAGCTTTCTTT	CASSDHRGTTEAFF	TRBJ1-1	TRBD1	many	TRBV7-2
TGTGCCAGCAGTGGGCGGTCGGGAGTTTGGACAGATACGCAGTATTTT	CASSGRSGVWTDTQYF	TRBJ2-3	-	once	TRBV12-3/TRBV12-4
TGCGCCAGCAGCCAAGAAGAACGGACCAATTCACCCCTCCACTTT	CASSQEERTNSPLHF	TRBJ1-6	-	-	TRBV4-1
TGTGCCAGCAGTTACTATTTCACCGGGGAGCTGTTTTTT	CASSYYFTGELFF	TRBJ2-2	-	many	TRBV6-2/TRBV6-3
TGTGCCAGCAGCTTAGCGCCCAGCGGGGGGGTATACAATGAGCAGTTCTTC	CASSLAPSGGVYNEQFF	TRBJ2-1	TRBD2	-	TRBV7-6
TGTGCCAGCAGCTTAGGAGGCAGGGCGAACACCGGGGAGCTGTTTTTT	CASSLGGRANTGELFF	TRBJ2-2	-	-	TRBV7-6
TGTGCCAGCAGGCAATTCCAGGGGATGTCCTATGGCTACACCTTC	CASRQFQGMSYGYTF	TRBJ1-2	-	few	TRBV14
TGTGCCAGCCAGAGAAACACTGAAGCTTTCTTT	CASQRNTEAFF	TRBJ1-1	-	many	TRBV28
TGTGCCAGCAGCTTGGCCGAGGGTAGGGGCAGCAATCAGCCCCAGCATTTT	CASSLAEGRGSNQPQHF	TRBJ1-5	-	many	TRBV5-6
TGTGCCAGCAGTTTGGGATCGGGCACAGATACGCAGTATTTT	CASSLGSGTDTQYF	TRBJ2-3	-	few	TRBV12-3/TRBV12-4
TGTGCCAGCAGCCCGACAGGGATAGGCAATCAGCCCCAGCATTTT	CASSPTGIGNQPQHF	TRBJ1-5	TRBD1	-	TRBV12-3/TRBV12-4
TGTGCCAGAAGCTCCGCACCTCTCGGGGCGAACTATGGCTACACCTTC	CARSSAPLGANYGYTF	TRBJ1-2	-	-	TRBV5-3
TGTGCCAGCAGCCAATTGGGGTCCTATGGCTACACCTTC	CASSQLGSYGYTF	TRBJ1-2	-	-	TRBV14
TGTGCCAGCAGTTACGGATGGGGAACAGATACGCAGTATTTT	CASSYGWGTDTQYF	TRBJ2-3	-	few	TRBV6-5
TGTGCCACCGGACAGGGGCCCTACGAGCAGTACTTC	CATGQGPYEQYF	TRBJ2-7	TRBD1	-	TRBV12-3/TRBV12-4
TGTGCCAGCAGTTTACACGGACGGGGCAATCAGCCCCAGCATTTT	CASSLHGRGNQPQHF	TRBJ1-5	-	few	TRBV6-5
TGCAGTGCCGCCCATGGGGGAGATACGCAGTATTTT	CSAAHGGDTQYF	TRBJ2-3	-	-	TRBV20-1
TGCGCCAGCCTGGAGGGGGGTCTTCCAGATACGCAGTATTTT	CASLEGGLPDTQYF	TRBJ2-3	-	-	TRBV5-1
TGCAGCGTGGTTACTAGCGGGGGGTCAGATACGCAGTATTTT	CSVVTSGGSDTQYF	TRBJ2-3	TRBD2	-	TRBV29-1
TGTGCCAGCAGCCAAGAGGACAGGGGAGGTACTGAAGCTTTCTTT	CASSQEDRGGTEAFF	TRBJ1-1	TRBD1	few	TRBV4-2
TGTGCCAGCGGAACGGAGGTACCTACCTACGAGCAGTACTTC	CASGTEVPTYEQYF	TRBJ2-7	-	-	TRBV12-3/TRBV12-4
TGTGCCAGCAGCCAAGTATATAGGACAGGTGTCAATGAGCAGTTCTTC	CASSQVYRTGVNEQFF	TRBJ2-1	TRBD1	once	TRBV3-1
TGTGCCAGCAGTTACTCGGACAGGGCCTACGAGCAGTACTTC	CASSYSDRAYEQYF	TRBJ2-7	TRBD1	-	TRBV6-5
TGTGCCAGCAGTGCCACTACAAATGGAGAGACCCAGTACTTC	CASSATTNGETQYF	TRBJ2-5	-	few	TRBV6-1
TGTGCCAGCAGTGAAGCGCTGAGGACAGGGTACTTC	CASSEALRTGYF	TRBJ2-7	TRBD1	-	TRBV2
TGCAGTGCGAGCCCTAGCGGGGGGTCGTCCTACGAGCAGTACTTC	CSASPSGGSSYEQYF	TRBJ2-7	TRBD2	-	TRBV20-1
TGTGCCAGCAGCTGGGCGGACAGGGGAGGCGGCTACACCTTC	CASSWADRGGGYTF	TRBJ1-2	TRBD1	-	TRBV7-2
TGTGCCAGCAGCCAAGACTTAGCGGGAGGTCACAATGAGCAGTTCTTC	CASSQDLAGGHNEQFF	TRBJ2-1	TRBD2	few	TRBV3-1
TGCAGTGTCCCAAATTACCGGGACAGCTCCTACGAGCAGTACTTC	CSVPNYRDSSYEQYF	TRBJ2-7	TRBD1	few	TRBV20-1
TGTGCCAGCAGTTACGGGACAGGGCATTACGAGCAGTACTTC	CASSYGTGHYEQYF	TRBJ2-7	TRBD1	few	TRBV6-5
TGCGCCAGCAGCTTGGACCCGCCGGACACTGAAGCTTTCTTT	CASSLDPPDTEAFF	TRBJ1-1	-	few	TRBV5-1
TGTGCCAGCAGCTTAGCGGCTAATTCCAATGAGCAGTTCTTC	CASSLAANSNEQFF	TRBJ2-1	-	-	TRBV7-2
TGTGCCAGCAGTTCGGCGACAGGGACCGAGCAGTACTTC	CASSSATGTEQYF	TRBJ2-7	TRBD1	-	TRBV6-2/TRBV6-3
TGTGCCAGCAGCTCATCCGGGACTACAGACAATGAGCAGTTCTTC	CASSSSGTTDNEQFF	TRBJ2-1	TRBD2	few	TRBV7-6
TGTGCCAGCTCACCACCGGACAAGTCCTATGGCTACACCTTC	CASSPPDKSYGYTF	TRBJ1-2	-	-	TRBV18
TGTGCCAGCAGCTCCCAGGGGGCCAGAGAGCAGTTCTTC	CASSSQGAREQFF	TRBJ2-1	TRBD1	-	TRBV3-1
TGTGCCAGCAGCCCTCGGGGGGGCACCGGGGAGCTGTTTTTT	CASSPRGGTGELFF	TRBJ2-2	TRBD2	once	TRBV7-2